One and the same sample provided the 3 T cell receptor beta chains below, sequenced in a study of cytomegalovirus exposure and HLA in healthy donors. In the PCR, 60 Vbeta and 13 Jbeta primers were used. The repertoire was sequenced with immunoSEQ multiplex PCR; TCRdb's copy has only in-frame clones and lacks some. The table has about 120,000 clones, 74% seen once. Sample: PBMCs. The receptors originated from a man aged 35 to 55 in good health and CMV-seropositive.

This sequence joins TRBV15 and TRBJ2-5; TRBD2 aligns across 9 bases. Looked up from germline, CDR1 is LNHNV and CDR2 is YYDKDF (reference sequence). CDR3 length: 16 amino acids. J gave up 2 bases and V 3 bases, and 7 bases lay outside the gene matches. The CDR3 coding sequence is TGTGCCACCAGCAGGAGCGGGGGGCGGAATCAAGAGACCCAGTACTTC. Protein sequence: CATSRSGGRNQETQYF.

The V call is TRBV5-4, the J call TRBJ2-5; D remains unclear. The V gene's germline CDR1 is SGHNT and CDR2 YYREEE (reference sequence). The CDR3 is 13 residues long. V lost 4 bases and J lost 1, with 8 bases in between. The CDR3 region is CASSGRVQETQYF. The CDR3 DNA reads TGTGCCAGCAGCGGTCGAGTCCAAGAGACCCAGTACTTC.

The chain joins TRBV13 to TRBJ1-1, with 7 bases aligning to TRBD1. CDR3 size: 14 residues. With V trimmed by 5 bases and J by 1 base, 4 bases remained unmatched. Germline CDR1 reads PRHDT; CDR2 reads FYEKMQ (reference sequence). Written as DNA, the CDR3 is TGTGCCAGCAGCGGCCAGGGGGGGAACACTGAAGCTTTCTTT. Translating gives CASSGQGGNTEAFF.